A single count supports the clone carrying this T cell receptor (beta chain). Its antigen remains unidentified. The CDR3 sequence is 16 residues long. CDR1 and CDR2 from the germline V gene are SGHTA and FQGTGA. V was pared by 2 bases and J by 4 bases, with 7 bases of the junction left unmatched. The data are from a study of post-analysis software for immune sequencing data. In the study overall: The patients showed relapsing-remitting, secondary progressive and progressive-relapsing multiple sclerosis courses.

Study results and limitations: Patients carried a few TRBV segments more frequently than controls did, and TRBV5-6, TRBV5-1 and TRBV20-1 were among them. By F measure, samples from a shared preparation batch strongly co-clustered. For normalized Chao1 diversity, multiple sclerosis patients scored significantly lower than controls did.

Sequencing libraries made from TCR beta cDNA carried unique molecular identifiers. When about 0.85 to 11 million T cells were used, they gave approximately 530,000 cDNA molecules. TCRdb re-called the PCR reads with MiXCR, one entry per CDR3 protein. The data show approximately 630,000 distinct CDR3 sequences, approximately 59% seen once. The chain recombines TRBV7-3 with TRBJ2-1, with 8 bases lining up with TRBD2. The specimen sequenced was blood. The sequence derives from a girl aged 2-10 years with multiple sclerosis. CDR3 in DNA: TGTGCCAGCAGCTTATTTTCCGGGGGGGCTTACAATGAGCAGTTCTTC. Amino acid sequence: CASSLFSGGAYNEQFF.